These 32 T cell receptor beta chains originate from one sample sequenced in a study of T cells expressing NK-cell markers. Each CDR3 protein gets one entry in TCRdb, which reprocessed the 5' RACE reads and gives no DNA. The sample features hundreds of thousands of distinct CDR3 sequences, with around 4.3% in its top ten. The sample taken for sequencing was blood T cells: a sorted CD56 or NKG2C T cell subset, CD4+ or CD8+ T cells, or bulk PBMC T cells (not recorded which). The receptors derive from a woman aged 18 to 69 in good health.

The V and J genes are TRBV29-1 and TRBJ2-1; the D call from TCRdb, TRBD1, cannot be confirmed without DNA. Looked up from germline, CDR1 is SQVTM and CDR2 is ANQGSEA. The CDR3 loop spans 15 amino acids. The CDR3 is CSARGWGGSYNEQFF.

V gene TRBV12-3 or TRBV12-4 combines with J gene TRBJ2-1; without DNA, the TCRdb call of TRBD1 cannot be checked. The CDR3 sequence is 15 residues long. CDR3 amino acids: CASSSGTGIYNEQFF.

V usage is TRBV12-3 or TRBV12-4 and J usage is TRBJ2-3; checking the TCRdb D call of TRBD2 is not possible without DNA. This CDR3 is 18 amino acids long. The CDR3 region is CASSGLRLVLFDTDTQYF.

The chain employs TRBV5-1 and TRBJ2-2; TCRdb names TRBD1, which stays unverified in the absence of DNA. CDR1 SGHRS and CDR2 YFSETQ come from the germline V gene. This CDR3 contains 14 residues. CDR3 sequence reads: CASSPIQVPGELFF. The variable domain in full, with the rest retrieved from reference TRBV5-1 and TRBJ2-2, is KAGVTQTPRYLIKTRGQQVTLSCSPISGHRSVSWYQQTPGQGLQFLFEYFSETQRNKGNFPGRFSGRQFSNSRSEMNVSTLELGDSALYLCASSPIQVPGELFFGEGSRLTVL.

The chain carries TRBV20-1 and TRBJ2-5; TCRdb outputs TRBD2, but without DNA this stays unchecked. The CDR3 is made up of 16 amino acids. Germline CDR1 DFQATT, CDR2 SNEGSKA (reference sequence). CDR3 protein: CSARDVLAGVQETQYF.

The rearrangement links TRBV14 to TRBJ1-1. The CDR3 is 14 residues long. Germline V gene lookup returns CDR1 SGHDN and CDR2 FVKESK. The CDR3 reads CASSLLGMNTEAFF.

The V gene is TRBV7-9, the J gene TRBJ2-2. The germline gives CDR1 SEHNR, CDR2 FQNEAQ (reference sequence). The length of the CDR3 is 12 residues. CDR3 loop: CASSLMAGELFF. Filled out from reference TRBV7-9 and TRBJ2-2, the complete variable domain reads DTGVSQNPRHKITKRGQNVTFRCDPISEHNRLYWYRQTLGQGPEFLTYFQNEAQLEKSRLLSDRFSAERPKGSFSTLEIQRTEQGDSAMYLCASSLMAGELFFGEGSRLTVL.

The chain joins TRBV12-3 or TRBV12-4 to TRBJ2-5; as DNA is missing, the TRBD2 call by TCRdb cannot be tested. The CDR3 consists of 14 residues. The CDR3 protein is CASRPSPQQETQYF.

The chain employs TRBV5-1 and TRBJ1-1. This CDR3 has 13 amino acids. Germline assignment: CDR1 SGHRS and CDR2 YFSETQ. The CDR3 loop reads CASSFQENTEAFF. The variable domain in full, completed from reference TRBV5-1 and TRBJ1-1, reads KAGVTQTPRYLIKTRGQQVTLSCSPISGHRSVSWYQQTPGQGLQFLFEYFSETQRNKGNFPGRFSGRQFSNSRSEMNVSTLELGDSALYLCASSFQENTEAFFGQGTRLTVV.

This rearrangement joins TRBV7-2 to TRBJ2-1. Germline CDR1 reads SGHTA; CDR2 reads FQGNSA. The CDR3 spans 14 residues. The chain's CDR3 is CASSLGEFYNEQFF.

The chain uses TRBV24-1 and TRBJ2-3; TCRdb indicates TRBD1, and absent DNA this call remains unverified. Germline CDR1 is KGHDR and CDR2 is SFDVKD. The CDR3 is 13 amino acids. CDR3 loop: CATSEGGTDTQYF.

The CDR3 loop reads CSATYPSGGYTDTQYF. The chain uses TRBV20-1 and TRBJ2-3; TCRdb picks TRBD2, but there is no DNA to check that call. The CDR3 extends over 16 amino acids. CDR1 and CDR2 from the germline V gene are DFQATT and SNEGSKA (reference sequence).

The V call is TRBV6-1, the J call TRBJ2-1; with no DNA, the TCRdb D assignment of TRBD2 cannot be verified. Germline CDR1 is MNHNS and CDR2 is SASEGT. The CDR3 consists of 15 residues. CDR3 sequence reads: CASRVGLSSYNEQFF.

The chain uses TRBV12-3 or TRBV12-4 and TRBJ2-5; TCRdb designates TRBD2, a call that cannot be tested without DNA. This CDR3 contains 14 residues. The CDR3 protein is CASSPRSGRETQYF.

The chain is built from TRBV29-1 and TRBJ2-7; TCRdb's D call, TRBD1, is unchecked because there is no DNA. The germline V gene encodes CDR1 SQVTM and CDR2 ANQGSEA. The CDR3 runs to 13 residues. The CDR3 here is CSAGWGQAYEQYF.

The rearrangement links TRBV20-1 to TRBJ1-1. The CDR3 has 15 amino acids. Germline V gene data show CDR1 as DFQATT and CDR2 as SNEGSKA (reference sequence). The CDR3 reads CSARDIHGVNTEAFF.

This chain connects TRBV5-1 to TRBJ1-1; the D call from TCRdb, TRBD1, cannot be confirmed without DNA. The germline V gene has CDR1 SGHRS and CDR2 YFSETQ. The CDR3 has 15 amino acids. The CDR3 region is CASSLAKQGRAEAFF.

The chain has TRBV20-1 and TRBJ1-4; TCRdb lists TRBD1, though no DNA is available to test this call. Germline values: CDR1 DFQATT, CDR2 SNEGSKA (reference sequence). The CDR3 is 14 residues long. This CDR3 is CSARFQGAGEKLFF.

V is TRBV2 and J is TRBJ2-7. Germline CDR1 reads SNHLY; CDR2 reads FYNNEI. CDR3 length equals 14 residues. The CDR3 region is CASSGQVTSYEQYF.

The V gene is TRBV20-1, the J gene TRBJ1-2. CDR1 DFQATT and CDR2 SNEGSKA come from the germline V gene (reference sequence). This CDR3 is built from 11 residues. The CDR3 protein is CSARDGLSYTF.

The rearrangement joins TRBV5-1 to TRBJ1-1; TCRdb selects TRBD1, and the lack of DNA leaves this call unchecked. Germline values: CDR1 SGHRS, CDR2 YFSETQ. CDR3 length equals 15 residues. CDR3 loop: CASSPTTGLNTEAFF. Variable domain in full (rest from reference TRBV5-1 and TRBJ1-1): KAGVTQTPRYLIKTRGQQVTLSCSPISGHRSVSWYQQTPGQGLQFLFEYFSETQRNKGNFPGRFSGRQFSNSRSEMNVSTLELGDSALYLCASSPTTGLNTEAFFGQGTRLTVV.

The chain has TRBV4-3 and TRBJ1-1; TCRdb calls TRBD1, which cannot be checked without DNA. The germline V gene has CDR1 LGHNA and CDR2 YSLEER. This CDR3 has 14 amino acids. CDR3 in amino acids: CASSQVVRATEAFF.

The chain couples TRBV7-6 to TRBJ1-5. This CDR3 comprises 13 residues. Germline-derived CDR1 and CDR2 are SGHVS and FNYEAQ. The CDR3 sequence: CASSLSTNQPQHF.

V usage is TRBV14 and J usage is TRBJ2-1; the D call of TRBD1 rests on TCRdb alone, since no DNA is present to check it. The CDR3 has 16 amino acids. Looked up from germline, CDR1 is SGHDN and CDR2 is FVKESK. The CDR3 sequence is CASSQVVFGNYNEQFF. Looking up the rest from reference TRBV14 and TRBJ2-1 gives the full variable domain: EAGVTQFPSHSVIEKGQTVTLRCDPISGHDNLYWYRRVMGKEIKFLLHFVKESKQDESGMPNNRFLAERTGGTYSTLKVQPAELEDSGVYFCASSQVVFGNYNEQFFGPGTRLTVL.

The chain joins TRBV4-3 to TRBJ2-7; TCRdb reports TRBD2, a call that lacks DNA to check it against. Germline values: CDR1 LGHNA, CDR2 YSLEER. This CDR3 is 16 amino acids long. This chain's CDR3 is CASSQEAGRAIDEQYF.

The rearrangement joins TRBV5-4 to TRBJ1-1; TCRdb lists TRBD1, though no DNA is available to test this call. This CDR3 contains 16 residues. Germline V gene data show CDR1 as SGHNT and CDR2 as YYREEE (reference sequence). The CDR3 loop is CASSLLPGGQVTEAFF.

The chain joins TRBV7-3 to TRBJ2-2; TCRdb outputs TRBD2, but without DNA this stays unchecked. Germline CDR1 is SGHTA and CDR2 is FQGTGA. This CDR3 has 15 amino acids. CDR3 region: CASSLRGGQGGELFF.

This chain uses TRBV9 with TRBJ2-1; the TCRdb call, TRBD1, lacks DNA for checking. Germline V CDR1 and CDR2: SGDLS, YYNGEE. The CDR3 length is 15 residues. CDR3 residues: CASSVGRGPQDEQFF.

The chain couples TRBV15 to TRBJ1-2. The CDR3 spans 14 residues. The germline V gene encodes CDR1 LNHNV and CDR2 YYDKDF (reference sequence). CDR3 sequence: CATSREFAGTGYTF.

The chain is built from TRBV5-1 and TRBJ1-2; no DNA is available, so the TRBD1 call from TCRdb remains unchecked. The germline CDR1 and CDR2 sequences are SGHRS and YFSETQ. The CDR3 is 13 amino acids. CDR3: CASSEGQGGGYTF.

CDR3 region: CASSGGDGREKLFF. This chain uses TRBV12-3 or TRBV12-4 with TRBJ1-4. The CDR3 length is 14 residues.

The chain's CDR3 is CASSLTGAGTVNEQFF. J is TRBJ2-1 and V is TRBV28; TCRdb indicates TRBD1, and absent DNA this call remains unverified. This CDR3 is built from 16 residues. Germline loops: CDR1 MDHEN, CDR2 SYDVKM.